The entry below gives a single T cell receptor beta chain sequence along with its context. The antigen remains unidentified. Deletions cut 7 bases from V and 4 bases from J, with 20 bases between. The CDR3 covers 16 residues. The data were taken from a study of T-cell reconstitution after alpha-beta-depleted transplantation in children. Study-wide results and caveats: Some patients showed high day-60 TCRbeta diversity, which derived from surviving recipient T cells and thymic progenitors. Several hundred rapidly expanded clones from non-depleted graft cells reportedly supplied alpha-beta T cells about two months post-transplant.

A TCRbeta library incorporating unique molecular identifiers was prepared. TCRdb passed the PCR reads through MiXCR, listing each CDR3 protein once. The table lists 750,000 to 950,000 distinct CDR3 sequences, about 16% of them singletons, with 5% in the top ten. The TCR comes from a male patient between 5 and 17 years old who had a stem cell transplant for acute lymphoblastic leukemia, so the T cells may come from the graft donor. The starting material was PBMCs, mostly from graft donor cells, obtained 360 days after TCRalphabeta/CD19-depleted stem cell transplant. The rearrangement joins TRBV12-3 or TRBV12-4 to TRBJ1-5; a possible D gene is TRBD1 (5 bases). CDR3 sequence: CASTPRGAGGNQPQHF. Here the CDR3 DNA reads TGTGCCAGCACCCCTCGCGGGGCGGGGGGAAATCAGCCCCAGCATTTT.